Following are 17 T cell receptor beta chains from one sample sequenced in a study of T cell repertoires in cytomegalovirus infection. From the reads, TCRdb called clonotypes with MiXCR, one entry per CDR3 protein. The data contain a few hundred thousand distinct CDR3 sequences, around 27% of them singletons. Sequencing was performed on PBMCs. The receptors were gathered from a human donor in good health (CMV status not recorded). Some clones in this sample may be carry-over from other donors' samples.

This clonotype was picked up a small number of times. This chain uses TRBV24-1 with TRBJ2-3, with D perhaps given as TRBD1 or TRBD2 (6 bases each). Germline V CDR1 and CDR2: KGHDR, SFDVKD. The V and J ends lost 3 bases and 6 bases respectively, with 12 bases between them. CDR3 length: 14 residues. CDR3 sequence: CATSDPRGADTQYF. CDR3 bases: TGTGCCACCAGTGATCCGAGGGGGGCGGATACGCAGTATTTT.

V and J are TRBV24-1 and TRBJ1-2; D ambiguous. The CDR3 has 12 residues. CDR1 and CDR2 from the germline V gene are KGHDR and SFDVKD. Trimming cost V 3 bases and J 7 bases, with 8 bases left between them. As DNA, the CDR3 is TGTGCCACCAGTGATGAGGGCTTTGGCTACACCTTC. It translates to CATSDEGFGYTF.

This clonotype came up a few times. The chain uses TRBV5-1 and TRBJ1-1; D is possibly TRBD1 (5 bases). This CDR3 spans 15 amino acids. Trimming took off 2 bases at V and 0 bases at J, with 11 bases between the two ends. Per germline, CDR1 SGHRS and CDR2 YFSETQ. The CDR3 DNA follows: TGCGCCAGCAGCTTCCAGGGCCTCATGAACACTGAAGCTTTCTTT. Protein product: CASSFQGLMNTEAFF.

This rearrangement joins TRBV5-3 to TRBJ1-1; D is unresolved. TRBV5-3 is annotated as an ORF whose role is uncertain. There are 15 residues in the CDR3. Trimming removed 8 bases from V and 1 base from J, with 18 bases in between. CDR3 in DNA: TGTGCCAGCAACGATCGGTCTCTCGCGAACACTGAAGCTTTCTTT. The encoded protein is CASNDRSLANTEAFF.

V usage is TRBV15 and J usage is TRBJ1-1; D unresolved. The CDR3 has 13 amino acids. V was shortened by 0 bases and J by 8 bases, with 10 bases between the two germline ends. Germline CDR1 reads LNHNV; CDR2 reads YYDKDF (reference sequence). CDR3 sequence (DNA): TGTGCCACCAGCAGAGATCTAAAGGGAGAAGCTTTCTTT. Its protein is CATSRDLKGEAFF.

The rearrangement links TRBV13 to TRBJ2-5, with TRBD2 matching 13 bases. J gave up 3 bases and V 4 bases, and 8 bases lay outside the gene matches. Germline loops: CDR1 PRHDT, CDR2 FYEKMQ (reference sequence). The CDR3 totals 17 residues. CDR3 sequence: CASSSRLAGGGEETQYF. The CDR3 DNA reads TGTGCCAGCAGCTCAAGACTAGCGGGAGGTGGAGAAGAGACCCAGTACTTC.

The V and J genes are TRBV6-2 or TRBV6-3 and TRBJ2-7; TRBD2 agrees at 8 bases. From germline, CDR1 is MNHEY and CDR2 SVGEGT. The ends lost 6 bases at V and 6 bases at J; junction bases unmatched: 13. The CDR3 is 15 residues long. Here the CDR3 DNA reads TGTGCCAGCAGACGTCCGGGACTAGAAGTTCGCGAGCAGTACTTC. Translated: CASRRPGLEVREQYF.

CDR3 DNA sequence: TGTGCCAGCAGTTTGTTTTTCGACGGAAAAGCGATGAACACTGAAGCTTTCTTT. Encoded protein: CASSLFFDGKAMNTEAFF. The chain employs TRBV28 and TRBJ1-1; D gene unclear. This CDR3 contains 18 residues. V was trimmed by 3 bases and J by 0 bases, leaving 20 bases between them. CDR1 and CDR2 (germline): MDHEN, SYDVKM.

The chain recombines TRBV7-3 with TRBJ2-7, with D perhaps given as TRBD1 or TRBD2 (5 bases each). Germline assignment: CDR1 SGHTA and CDR2 FQGTGA. V lost 5 bases to trimming and J lost 0 bases, with 17 bases between them. This CDR3 region has 16 residues. As DNA, the CDR3 is TGTGCCAGCAGCCCGGGGACGGGTACCAGCTCCTACGAGCAGTACTTC. Amino acid sequence: CASSPGTGTSSYEQYF. The full variable domain, its missing parts supplied by reference TRBV7-3 and TRBJ2-7, is GAGVSQTPSNKVTEKGKYVELRCDPISGHTALYWYRQSLGQGPEFLIYFQGTGAADDSGLPNDRFFAVRPEGSVSTLKIQRTERGDSAVYLCASSPGTGTSSYEQYFGPGTRLTVT.

The chain uses TRBV7-2 and TRBJ2-2; 10 nucleotides align to TRBD2. After removal of 5 bases from V and 4 bases from J, the junction contained 7 bases not matched to a gene. CDR1 SGHTA and CDR2 FQGNSA come from the germline V gene. The CDR3 runs 16 residues. The DNA of the CDR3 is TGTGCCAGCAGCCCAGGGACTAGCGCGGGCACCGGGGAGCTGTTTTTT. It encodes CASSPGTSAGTGELFF.

Remarks on this clonotype: This may be a read error, as it is one base from a much larger clone. The chain uses TRBV7-8 and TRBJ2-7; perhaps TRBD2 as D (6 bases). Looked up from germline, CDR1 is SGHVS and CDR2 is FQNEAQ. Trimming pared 7 bases from V and 0 bases from J, leaving 28 bases between. This CDR3 contains 19 residues. CDR3 loop: CASKPPPGSAGGDSYEQYV. The DNA for the CDR3 is TGTGCCAGCAAACCACCGCCCGGATCTGCTGGCGGGGACTCCTACGAGCAGTACGTC.

The chain uses TRBV9 and TRBJ2-7, with 7 bases lining up with TRBD2. The CDR3 is 15 residues long. The germline CDR1 and CDR2 sequences are SGDLS and YYNGEE. V trimming: 4 bases; J trimming: 3 bases; junction bases outside the gene matches: 10. The CDR3 is CASSPGPAGNYEQYF. The CDR3 nucleotides read TGTGCCAGCAGCCCGGGTCCAGCGGGGAACTACGAGCAGTACTTC.

The gene calls are TRBV5-1 and TRBJ2-1; 16 bases map to TRBD2. This CDR3 is 15 amino acids long. Germline trimming cut 3 bases from V and 8 bases from J; bases unmatched to any gene: 2. Per germline, CDR1 SGHRS and CDR2 YFSETQ. CDR3 amino acids: CASSSGLAGGHEQFF. Written as DNA, the CDR3 is TGCGCCAGCAGCTCGGGACTAGCGGGAGGGCATGAGCAGTTCTTC.

The chain is built from TRBV7-4 and TRBJ1-1, with D possibly matching TRBD1 (5 bases). V was trimmed by 4 bases and J by 3 bases, leaving 9 bases between them. Germline V gives CDR1 SGHVT, CDR2 SQSDAQ. The CDR3 contains 13 residues. The CDR3 is CASSSRQHTEAFF. CDR3 coding DNA: TGTGCCAGCAGCTCACGACAGCACACTGAAGCTTTCTTT.

In its sample, this clonotype was seen a few times. The chain combines TRBV19 with TRBJ2-2; D remains unclear. V gave up 2 bases and J gave up 7 bases, with 5 bases separating them. The length of the CDR3 is 12 residues. Germline CDR1 and CDR2: LNHDA and SQIVND (reference sequence). The CDR3 nucleotides read TGTGCCAGTAGTATACCGGGCGGGGAGCTGTTTTTT. It is translated as CASSIPGGELFF.

The sample holds a few counts of this clonotype. This sequence joins TRBV7-2 and TRBJ1-1; 8 bases align to TRBD1. The germline V gene encodes CDR1 SGHTA and CDR2 FQGNSA. The J segment lost 4 bases and the V segment lost 2 bases, leaving 12 bases of the junction unmatched. The CDR3 is 17 residues long. The CDR3 protein is CASSLRVAGGGGTEAFF. The CDR3 DNA is TGTGCCAGCAGCTTAAGGGTCGCAGGGGGCGGTGGCACTGAAGCTTTCTTT.

This sequence joins TRBV7-2 and TRBJ2-3; no clear D. The CDR3 runs 11 residues. V lost 2 bases, J lost 6 bases, and 3 bases lay in between. Germline CDR1 reads SGHTA; CDR2 reads FQGNSA. Here the CDR3 reads CASSLMDTQYF. CDR3 DNA sequence: TGTGCCAGCAGCTTAATGGATACGCAGTATTTT.